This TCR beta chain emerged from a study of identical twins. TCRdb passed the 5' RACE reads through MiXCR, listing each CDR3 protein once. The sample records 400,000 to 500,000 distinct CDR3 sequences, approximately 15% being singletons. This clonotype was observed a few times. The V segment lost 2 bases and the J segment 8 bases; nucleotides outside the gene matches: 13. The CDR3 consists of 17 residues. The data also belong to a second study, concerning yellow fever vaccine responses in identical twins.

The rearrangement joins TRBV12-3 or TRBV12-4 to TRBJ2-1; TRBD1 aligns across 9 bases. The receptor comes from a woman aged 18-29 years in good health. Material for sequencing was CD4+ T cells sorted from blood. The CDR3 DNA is TGTGCCAGCAGTTTACGCACTACCGGGACAGGGAGGGATGAGCAGTTCTTC. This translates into CASSLRTTGTGRDEQFF.